These T cell receptor beta chains were read from a single sample in a study of monozygotic twins with cystic fibrosis. Profiling relied on immunoSEQ multiplex PCR, and the TCRdb table lists in-frame clones only, not all of them. The sample consists of roughly 20,000 clones, about 90% of them appearing once. The sample was blood. These receptors all come from a girl aged 2-10 years with cystic fibrosis. Both conserved end residues are part of each CDR3. A D gene is named only where the DNA matches it firmly. Part of the rows lack a size; the others show once, few, many or a class for expanded clones.

TGTGCCATCAGTGCGTTAGGGCTAAGTCCCTACGAGCAGTACTTC	CAISALGLSPYEQYF	TRBJ2-7	-	-	TRBV10-3
TGTGCCAGCAGCTTCGCGTACCAAGAGACCCAGTACTTC	CASSFAYQETQYF	TRBJ2-5	-	-	TRBV5-6
TGTGCCAGCAGCTTGATAAGGGGGGTGCGCACCGGGGAGCTGTTTTTT	CASSLIRGVRTGELFF	TRBJ2-2	-	-	TRBV7-9
TGTGCCAGCAGCCCCCGTGGACTAGCGGGAGGCCGAGCCTACAATGAGCAGTTCTTC	CASSPRGLAGGRAYNEQFF	TRBJ2-1	TRBD2	-	TRBV7-9
TGTGCCAGCAGCGTAGATGGCGATAGCAATCAGCCCCAGCATTTT	CASSVDGDSNQPQHF	TRBJ1-5	-	-	TRBV9
TGTGCCAGCAGCGAGGACAGGGACTTTGGCTACACCTTC	CASSEDRDFGYTF	TRBJ1-2	-	-	TRBV21-1
TGCGCCAGCAGCCAAGAAGAGGGGCAGCACTATGGCTACGCCTTC	CASSQEEGQHYGYAF	TRBJ1-2	-	-	TRBV4-1
TGTGCCATCCCGTTCCCTGGCTACACCTTC	CAIPFPGYTF	TRBJ1-2	-	-	TRBV5-6
TGTGCCAGCAGTTCTTACAGGGGAGTGAGGACTGAAGCTTTCTTT	CASSSYRGVRTEAFF	TRBJ1-1	TRBD1	-	TRBV5-6
TGTGCCAGCAGCTCTCCCATTGAAGGCGAGCAGTACTTC	CASSSPIEGEQYF	TRBJ2-7	-	-	TRBV9
TGTGCCAGCAGTTTAAGCCACTATCGAGGGGAGCAGTTCTTC	CASSLSHYRGEQFF	TRBJ2-1	-	-	TRBV27
TGTGCCACCAGCAGAACTAAAACAGGGATACCCTCCTACGAGCAGTACTTC	CATSRTKTGIPSYEQYF	TRBJ2-7	-	-	TRBV15
TGTGCCAGCAGCTTAGAGGGGACCCTCGCCCAAGAGACCCAGTACTTC	CASSLEGTLAQETQYF	TRBJ2-5	-	-	TRBV7-2
TGTGCCAGCAGTGTGGTGCAGGTCAGCACAGATACGCAGTATTTT	CASSVVQVSTDTQYF	TRBJ2-3	-	-	TRBV6-1
TGTGCCAGCAGGTCGGGACAGTATAGCAATCAGCCCCAGCATTTT	CASRSGQYSNQPQHF	TRBJ1-5	TRBD1	-	TRBV6-5
TGTGCTATCAGTGAGCCTACTGGGGGGCTCGATGAAGCTTTCTTT	CAISEPTGGLDEAFF	TRBJ1-1	-	-	TRBV10-3
TGTGCCAGCAGCTGGGGGCAAGGGGGCAATTACTATGGCTACACCTTC	CASSWGQGGNYYGYTF	TRBJ1-2	TRBD1	-	TRBV5-4
TGTGCCAGCAGCACCGGGACAGGGGTGGTAGCTTTCTTT	CASSTGTGVVAFF	TRBJ1-1	TRBD1	-	TRBV13
TGCAGCGTTGACCAAGCGGGATATAACACCGGGGAGCTGTTTTTT	CSVDQAGYNTGELFF	TRBJ2-2	TRBD2	-	TRBV29-1
TGTGCCAGAGACAGGCAGGGAACTGAAGCTTTCTTT	CARDRQGTEAFF	TRBJ1-1	-	-	TRBV30
TGCGCCAGCAGCTTCCAGGGGACGGCTGGCGACGAGCAGTACTTC	CASSFQGTAGDEQYF	TRBJ2-7	-	once	TRBV5-1
TGTGCCAGCAGTCCTCCTTCACAGGGGGCGACAGATACGCAGTATTTT	CASSPPSQGATDTQYF	TRBJ2-3	TRBD1	-	TRBV28
TGTGCCAGTAGTATTTCAGGGGTCTACGAGCAGTACTTC	CASSISGVYEQYF	TRBJ2-7	-	-	TRBV19
TGTGCCAGCAGTTTGTCGGGTTCCTATAATTCACCCCTCCACTTT	CASSLSGSYNSPLHF	TRBJ1-6	-	-	TRBV27
TGTGCCAGTAGTATAACCGGGACAGGGAACACTGAAGCTTTCTTT	CASSITGTGNTEAFF	TRBJ1-1	TRBD1	-	TRBV19
TGCGCCAGCAGCCACGGACAGGGAGGATCCACTGAAGCTTTCTTT	CASSHGQGGSTEAFF	TRBJ1-1	TRBD1	-	TRBV4-1
TGTGCCAGCAGCCCCCAGACTAGAAGCTCCTACAATGAGCAGTTCTTC	CASSPQTRSSYNEQFF	TRBJ2-1	-	-	TRBV9
TGTGCCAGCAGTTTAACAGGGACCTCCTACGAGCAGTACTTC	CASSLTGTSYEQYF	TRBJ2-7	-	-	TRBV27
TGTGCCAGCAGCCACCGGACTAGCGGGGGGAATTACAATGAGCAGTTCTTC	CASSHRTSGGNYNEQFF	TRBJ2-1	TRBD2	-	TRBV7-9
TGTGCCTGGAGAGACGGGGCTATAGAGACCCAGTACTTC	CAWRDGAIETQYF	TRBJ2-5	-	-	TRBV30
TGTGCCAGCAGCTCCGGAGCATTGGGACTACTGTACAATGAGCAGTTCTTC	CASSSGALGLLYNEQFF	TRBJ2-1	TRBD2	once	TRBV7-9
TGTGCCAGCAGCAAAGGCCCGCCCACAGATACGCAGTATTTT	CASSKGPPTDTQYF	TRBJ2-3	-	-	TRBV21-1
TGTGCCAGCAGTGAATGGAAGGGGGTGGACTATGGCTACACCTTC	CASSEWKGVDYGYTF	TRBJ1-2	-	-	TRBV25-1
TGCGCCAGCAGCTTGGGAGGGGGACATTTGAACACTGAAGCTTTCTTT	CASSLGGGHLNTEAFF	TRBJ1-1	-	-	TRBV5-1
TGTGCCAGTAGCTCGCCCTTCGAGCAGTACTTC	CASSSPFEQYF	TRBJ2-7	-	-	TRBV19
TGTGCCAGCAGTGTCTCTGGGGCCAACGTCCTGACTTTC	CASSVSGANVLTF	TRBJ2-6	-	once	TRBV6-1
TGTGCCAGCAGTTTCGGACGGGCTAATGAAAAACTGTTTTTT	CASSFGRANEKLFF	TRBJ1-4	-	-	TRBV27
TGTGCCAGCAGCGTCGAGAGCTTGCGGGGAAACACCATATATTTT	CASSVESLRGNTIYF	TRBJ1-3	-	-	TRBV7-9
TGTGCCAGCAGTCTACTAGCGGGATCCACCGAAGGGTTCTTC	CASSLLAGSTEGFF	TRBJ2-1	TRBD2	-	TRBV14
TGCGCCAGCAGCTTCACCGGGACTAGCGCTGAGACCCAGTACTTC	CASSFTGTSAETQYF	TRBJ2-5	TRBD2	-	TRBV5-1
TGCGCCAGCAGCTTACAGGGGTGGACTGAAGCTTTCTTT	CASSLQGWTEAFF	TRBJ1-1	TRBD1	once	TRBV4-3
TGTGCCAGCGCCGTAGAGGGCGGGGAGCTGTTTTTT	CASAVEGGELFF	TRBJ2-2	-	-	TRBV9
TGTGCCACCAGCTATACAGGGGGCAGTAATGAAAAACTGTTTTTT	CATSYTGGSNEKLFF	TRBJ1-4	TRBD1	-	TRBV15